The present T cell receptor beta chain was sequenced within a study of blood T cell repertoires in COVID-19. Study-level background: Samples representing acute and convalescent COVID-19 were sourced from the United States, Italy and Spain. In each case, the material was cDNA or gDNA derived from T cells, B-cell-depleted T cells, or PBMCs.

Original processing notes: Amplification of reference gene primers provided the estimated nucleated cell counts. The protocol was immunoSEQ multiplex PCR, while the TCRdb copy is restricted to in-frame clones and leaves out a portion. That table gives V, J and clone size, and the DNA gave D and trimming. The sample carries about 200,000 clones, 90% recorded once. This CDR3 is built from 14 residues. The V and J ends lost 7 bases and 6 bases respectively, with 18 bases between them. From germline, CDR1 is SGHRS and CDR2 YFSETQ. The chain has TRBV5-1 and TRBJ2-3; D perhaps matches TRBD1 (6 bases). The origin of this receptor is a man aged 45-65 years with acute or convalescent COVID-19. The specimen sequenced was peripheral blood. The CDR3 DNA reads TGCGCCAGCGAGACAGGTACCCTTTCGGATACGCAGTATTTT. Translating it yields CASETGTLSDTQYF.